The rows below give T cell receptor beta chains drawn from one sample of a study of blood T cells in healthy people across ages. TCRdb redid the calling of the 5' RACE reads with MiXCR, one entry per CDR3 protein. The table includes 700,000 to 950,000 distinct CDR3 sequences, roughly 60% detected once. The specimen sequenced was blood. These TCRs come from a man between 25 and 39 years old in good health. Each CDR3 is given without its conserved first and last residue.

V	CDR3
TRBV7-2	ASTDSGEQETQY
TRBV18	ASSPPARRGSTDTQY
TRBV20-1	SARGASGTLDEQF
TRBV2	ASGPAQETQY
TRBV29-1	SIEGESTDTQY
TRBV18	ASSPDTGSSY
TRBV9	ASSVEYRHGEQF
TRBV5-1	ASSLEGGGDTQY
TRBV7-2	ASSLDPRQTQY
TRBV7-2	ASSLVYQSYEQY